Listed below are T cell receptor beta chains from one sample, sequenced in a study of beta chain features in type 1 diabetes. TCRdb's table, derived via immunoSEQ multiplex PCR, lists solely in-frame clones and lacks some. The sample records 640,000 or so clones, over 12% being singletons. Material for sequencing was naive CD4+ T cells from blood. These TCRs come from a man younger than 30 with type 1 diabetes. CDR3s include the opening cysteine and the closing phenylalanine or tryptophan.

v_call | cdr3_length | cdr3_aa
TRBV7-9 | 15 | CASSLVGTGLLGAFF
TRBV30 | 10 | CAWKASEAFF
TRBV19 | 15 | CASHLDRARSYGYTF
TRBV5-1 | 16 | CASSQPTGAINYGYTF
TRBV7-2 | 13 | CASSLGDQETQYF
TRBV30 | 12 | CAWRTSAETQYF
TRBV14 | 14 | CASKGAGWQETQYF
TRBV5-6 | 16 | CASSAPLAGTSYEQYF
TRBV9 | 16 | CASSVGAGEVYNEQFF
TRBV5-1 | 16 | CASSSGAGFSNQPQHF
TRBV11-3 | 15 | CASSLSGSTTDTQYF
TRBV2 | 12 | CASSLDNYEQYF
TRBV6-5 | 16 | CASSYSGRHANEKLFF
TRBV5-1 | 17 | CASSSSRAGGMNTEAFF
TRBV29-1 | 12 | CSVEDLHREAFF
TRBV2 | 14 | CASNVGTSNYGYTF
TRBV4-1 | 17 | CASSQDDRRQGNYEQYF
TRBV21-1 | 11 | CATRGAHEQYF
TRBV20-1 | 11 | CSAGQVYEQYF
TRBV18 | 16 | CASSPGTGTGGYEQFF
TRBV5-4 | 16 | CASSLGGTASNQPQHF
TRBV27 | 16 | CASSFSGTGVVWEQYF
TRBV30 | 16 | CASIQGPPATNEKLFF
TRBV29-1 | 12 | CSVGLSNQPQHF
TRBV6-1 | 14 | CASSEEGVVYEQYF
TRBV10-3 | 12 | CAASQEPDTQYF
TRBV2 | 13 | CASSGDSNYGYTF
TRBV20-1 | 11 | CSAPVVGTQYF
TRBV4-2 | 14 | CASSQDPEYNEQFF
TRBV27 | 16 | CASSLRLAGLYNEQFF
TRBV6-5 | 12 | CASSRGPDTQYF
TRBV7-2 | 14 | CASILSHSNSPLHF
TRBV28 | 14 | CASSHVRMNTEAFF
TRBV30 | 11 | CAWSVLNIQYF
TRBV5-6 | 15 | CASSPSDRVGQPQHF
TRBV7-3 | 15 | CASSLSVRAAGELFF
TRBV10-3 | 13 | CAISLQGGDTQYF
TRBV27 | 14 | CASSKEGPTYEQYF
TRBV20-1 | 11 | CSARGHSPLHF
TRBV29-1 | 14 | CSVEASGSTDTQYF
TRBV9 | 15 | CASSPGTLEGDTQYF
TRBV5-6 | 16 | CASSRFARGEGETQYF
TRBV7-6 | 14 | CASSPRTVGNEQFF
TRBV30 | 13 | CAWKTDGNQPQHF
TRBV30 | 11 | CAWSPSSQQFF
TRBV5-1 | 18 | CASSLAQGFTANTGELFF
TRBV7-9 | 16 | CASSLRGTGGRETQYF
TRBV5-1 | 13 | CASSHDRVGEQFF
TRBV7-2 | 14 | CASSWTVSGNTIYF
TRBV29-1 | 14 | CSVDSRGPYNEQFF
TRBV5-4 | 15 | CASSLGGLAKNIQYF